This TCR beta chain comes out of a study of blood T cell repertoires in COVID-19 (dated by TCRdb to between 2020 and 2021). Background on the whole study: Samples covering the acute and convalescent phases of COVID-19 were provided by collaborators in the United States, Italy and Spain. The material from the prospective study consisted of cDNA or gDNA derived from T cells, B-cell-depleted T cells, or PBMCs. Deeply sampled blood TCRbeta repertoires from subjects exposed to, actively infected with, or recovered from COVID-19 were included in the dataset. The repertoires were released in a freely available public database intended as a resource for research on the immune response to SARS-CoV-2. The samples were drawn from two sources: the first 160 participants of the ongoing ImmuneRACE study, and 1,254 subjects contributed by 6 global collaborators. Nearly every sample came with metadata listing a de-identified subject ID, COVID-19 status, age in years and sex. Where available, HLA class I and class II types were taken from metadata supplied by the sample provider and were not determined by assay-based typing.

What the research found in general, with its limitations: The quantity of clinical and demographic metadata differed by source and by participant and was supplied without curation.

Participants in the prospective study were aged roughly 18 to 100 years, lived in 20 to 30 United States geographic areas, and enrolled through a virtual design. Cohort assignment in the prospective study relied on participant-reported clinical history from a screening survey and a study questionnaire. ImmuneRACE Cohort 3 recovered participants were defined by two consecutive negative NP/OP PCR tests, healthcare professional clearance, or symptom resolution. Each participant in the prospective study had whole blood, serum and a nasopharyngeal or oropharyngeal swab collected by mobile phlebotomists. Over an approximately 2-month period, participants in the prospective study had the option of providing additional blood draws and questionnaires. Before DNA extraction, blood samples from the prospective study were shipped at room temperature or frozen. This clone was seen more than once but under ten times. Its antigen target is currently unknown. One base away there is no much larger clone; base qualities are not given.

The CDR3 starts with the cysteine, ends with the phenylalanine, and has 16 residues. Only CDR3 DNA is held: 48 bases, read in frame from base 1. For CDR1 and CDR2, the germline V gene lists SGDLS and YYNGEE. V has 4 bases trimmed and J has 8 bases trimmed; junction bases matching no gene number 12. The immunoSEQ Assay, a bias-controlled multiplex PCR, was used to amplify TCRbeta CDR3 regions from genomic DNA. On the study's bioinformatics: Within the assay, amplification of reference gene primers was used to estimate how many nucleated cells each sample contained. Sequence reads were collapsed and filtered to measure the absolute abundance of every unique TCRbeta CDR3 rearrangement. Productive Simpson clonality was computed per sample as the square root of Simpson's diversity index over productive rearrangements. This immuneACCESS table, as held by TCRdb, lists in-frame sequences with V and J called but not all clones. Of the missing ones, under half trace to an unresolved V gene in checked studies; the others have no known cause. V and J calls and clone size are those listed in that table; D and trimming were worked out from the DNA. The sample table lists under 300,000 clones, approximately 82% of them with a count of one. Jointly, the top ten make up approximately 15% of the sample.

This receptor was obtained from a man aged 35-49 years who had recovered from COVID-19. The V and J genes are TRBV9 and TRBJ2-6; 7 middle bases align to TRBD2. Sequenced input: PBMCs or T cells enriched from blood (not recorded which). The DNA sequence is given as TGTGCCAGCAGCTCGGAGACGGGCGGGGGAACCAACGTCCTGACTTTC. It specifies CASSSETGGGTNVLTF.